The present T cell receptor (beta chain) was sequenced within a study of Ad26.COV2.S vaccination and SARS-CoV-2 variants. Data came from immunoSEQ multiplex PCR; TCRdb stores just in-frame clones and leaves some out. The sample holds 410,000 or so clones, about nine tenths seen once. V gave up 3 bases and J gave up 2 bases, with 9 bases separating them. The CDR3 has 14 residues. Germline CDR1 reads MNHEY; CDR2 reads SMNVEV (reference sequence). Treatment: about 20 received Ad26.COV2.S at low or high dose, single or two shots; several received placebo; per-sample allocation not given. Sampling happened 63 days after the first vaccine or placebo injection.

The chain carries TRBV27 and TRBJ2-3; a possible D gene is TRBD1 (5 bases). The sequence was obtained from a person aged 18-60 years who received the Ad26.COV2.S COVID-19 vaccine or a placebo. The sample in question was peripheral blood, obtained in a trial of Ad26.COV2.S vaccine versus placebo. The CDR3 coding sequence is TGTGCCAGCAGTTTTCAAGGGGACACAGATACGCAGTATTTT. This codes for CASSFQGDTDTQYF.